The present TCR beta chain was sequenced within a study of regulatory T cells in long-lasting Graves disease. Overall study: Graves' patients who were just diagnosed had used antithyroid drugs for under 3 months. Study findings and constraints: Analysis covered peripheral blood alone, not thyroid tissue.

This clonotype was picked up one time. The antigen is unknown. V lost 4 bases, J lost 4 bases, and 12 bases stayed unmatched. Germline CDR1 and CDR2: GTSNPN and SVGIG (reference sequence). The CDR3 extends over 16 amino acids. For TCR beta, libraries came from iRepertoire HTBI primers and Arm-PCR of CDR3 regions. TCRdb re-called the multiplex PCR reads with MiXCR, one entry per CDR3 protein. Among about 400,000 distinct CDR3 sequences listed, over 14% were seen once. Time point specified: newly diagnosed GD, antithyroid drugs for less than 3 months. PBMC RNA served as the TCR library source. This same sample was also taken into another study, of T cells in Graves' hyperthyroidism and ophthalmopathy. That publication notes: Primed by the HTBI set, a first-round RT-PCR was run on the TCR CDR3. Blood shared most expanded thyroid clonotypes above 0.001.

The material was peripheral blood mononuclear cells (PBMCs), obtained at new diagnosis, from a patient treated with antithyroid drugs. V usage is TRBV30 and J usage is TRBJ1-2; TRBD1 matches 10 bases. The clonotype originates from a woman aged 40 to 55 with Graves disease. DNA of the CDR3: TGTGCCTGGATCGATGCCGGGACAGGGGACCTCTATGGCTACACCTTC. Encoded protein: CAWIDAGTGDLYGYTF.